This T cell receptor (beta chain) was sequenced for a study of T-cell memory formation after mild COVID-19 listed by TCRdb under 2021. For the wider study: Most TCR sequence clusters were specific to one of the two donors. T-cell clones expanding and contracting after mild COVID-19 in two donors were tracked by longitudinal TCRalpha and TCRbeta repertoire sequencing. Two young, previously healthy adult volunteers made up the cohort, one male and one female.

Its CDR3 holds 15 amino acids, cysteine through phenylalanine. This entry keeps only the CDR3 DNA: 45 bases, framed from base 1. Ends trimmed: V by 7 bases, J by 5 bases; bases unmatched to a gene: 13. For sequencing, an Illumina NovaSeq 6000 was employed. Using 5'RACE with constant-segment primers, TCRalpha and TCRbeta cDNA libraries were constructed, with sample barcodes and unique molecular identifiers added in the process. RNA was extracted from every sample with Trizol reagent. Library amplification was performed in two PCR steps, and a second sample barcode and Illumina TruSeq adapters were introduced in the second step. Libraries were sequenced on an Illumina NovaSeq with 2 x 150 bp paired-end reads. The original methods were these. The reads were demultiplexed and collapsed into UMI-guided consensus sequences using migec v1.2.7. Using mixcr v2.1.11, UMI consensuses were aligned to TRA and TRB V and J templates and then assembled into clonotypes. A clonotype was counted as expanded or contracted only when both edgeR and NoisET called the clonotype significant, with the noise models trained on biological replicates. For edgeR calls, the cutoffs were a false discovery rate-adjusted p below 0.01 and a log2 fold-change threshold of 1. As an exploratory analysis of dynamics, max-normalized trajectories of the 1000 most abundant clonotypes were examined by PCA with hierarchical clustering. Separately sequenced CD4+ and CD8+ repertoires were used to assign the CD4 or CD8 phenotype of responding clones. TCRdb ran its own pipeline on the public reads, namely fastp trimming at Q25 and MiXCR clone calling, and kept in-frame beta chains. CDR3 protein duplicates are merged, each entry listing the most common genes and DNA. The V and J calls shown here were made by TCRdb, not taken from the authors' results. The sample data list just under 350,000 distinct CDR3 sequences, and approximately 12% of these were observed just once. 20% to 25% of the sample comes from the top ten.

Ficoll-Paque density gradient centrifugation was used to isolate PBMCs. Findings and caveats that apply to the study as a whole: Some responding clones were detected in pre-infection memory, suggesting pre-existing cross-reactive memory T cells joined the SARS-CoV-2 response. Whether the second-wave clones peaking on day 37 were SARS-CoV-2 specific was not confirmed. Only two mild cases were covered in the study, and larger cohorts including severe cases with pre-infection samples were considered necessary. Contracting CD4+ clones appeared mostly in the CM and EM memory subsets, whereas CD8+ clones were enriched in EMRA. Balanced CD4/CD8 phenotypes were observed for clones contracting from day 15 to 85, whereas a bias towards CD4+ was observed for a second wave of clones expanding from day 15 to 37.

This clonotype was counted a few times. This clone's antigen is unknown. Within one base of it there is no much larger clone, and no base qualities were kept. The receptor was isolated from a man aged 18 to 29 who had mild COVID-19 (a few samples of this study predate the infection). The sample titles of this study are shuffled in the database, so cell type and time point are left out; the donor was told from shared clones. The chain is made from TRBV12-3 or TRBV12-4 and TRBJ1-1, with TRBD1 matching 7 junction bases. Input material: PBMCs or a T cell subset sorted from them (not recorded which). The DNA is TGTGCCAGCACCCTCTCGACAGGGACCCGGACTGAAGCTTTCTTT. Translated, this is CASTLSTGTRTEAFF.